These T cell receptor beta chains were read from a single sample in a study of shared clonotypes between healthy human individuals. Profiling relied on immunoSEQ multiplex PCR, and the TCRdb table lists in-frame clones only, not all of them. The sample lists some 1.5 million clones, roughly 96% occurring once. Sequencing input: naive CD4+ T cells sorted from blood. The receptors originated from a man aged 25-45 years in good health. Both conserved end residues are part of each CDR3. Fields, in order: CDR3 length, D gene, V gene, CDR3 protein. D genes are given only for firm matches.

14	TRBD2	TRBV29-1	CSARGVKGSYEQYF
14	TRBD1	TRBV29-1	CSVRQGTSTDTQYF
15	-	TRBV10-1	CASSEDPRGVYEQYF
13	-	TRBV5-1	CASSFPGSETQYF
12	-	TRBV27	CASSFTGETQYF
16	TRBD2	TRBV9	CASSSRASGPQETQYF
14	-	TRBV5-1	CASSLLPGSNEQYF
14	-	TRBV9	CASSVGRLPYEQYF
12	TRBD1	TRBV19	CASDRVNTEAFF
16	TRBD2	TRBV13	CASSLRLAGDTGELFF